These 16 T cell receptor beta chains came from one sample sequenced in a study of cytomegalovirus exposure and HLA in healthy donors. The study ran its PCR with 60 Vbeta and 13 Jbeta primers. The data were produced by immunoSEQ multiplex PCR, yet TCRdb's version contains in-frame clones alone and is incomplete. The sample lists some 200,000 clones, more than 65% occurring once. The sequenced material came from PBMCs. All receptors come from a man aged 50 to 60 in good health and CMV-seronegative.

This rearrangement joins TRBV27 to TRBJ1-1, with 7 bases matching TRBD1. The junction had 9 bases not matched to a gene; V was cut back by 6 bases and J by 5 bases. In germline, CDR1 is MNHEY, CDR2 SMNVEV (reference sequence). This CDR3 region has 14 residues. CDR3 nucleotide sequence: TGTGCCAGCAGGAAGGGACAGCAGTCTACTGAAGCTTTCTTT. This codes for CASRKGQQSTEAFF.

V gene TRBV28 combines with J gene TRBJ2-7; 9 bases are shared with TRBD2. This CDR3 is built from 14 residues. V shed 5 bases and J 5 bases; nucleotides not matched to a gene: 7. The germline V gene has CDR1 MDHEN and CDR2 SYDVKM. DNA for the CDR3: TGTGCCAGCAGTGGTAGCGGGAGCCGGGACGAGCAGTACTTC. Its protein is CASSGSGSRDEQYF.

The V gene is TRBV30, the J gene TRBJ2-1, with TRBD1 matching 7 bases. CDR1 GTSNPN and CDR2 SVGIG come from the germline V gene (reference sequence). J was trimmed by 7 bases and V by 5 bases; bases with no gene match: 5. The CDR3 is made up of 12 amino acids. The CDR3 bases are TGTGCCTGGGCTTACAGGGGAAATGAGCAGTTCTTC. It yields the protein CAWAYRGNEQFF.

V and J are TRBV6-1 and TRBJ1-2; TRBD1 might be the D (5 bases). V shed 4 bases and J shed 4 bases, with 16 bases lying between them. CDR1 is MNHNS and CDR2 is SASEGT in the germline V gene. The CDR3 extends over 15 amino acids. The CDR3 DNA reads as TGTGCCAGCAGTGTGGGGAGGGGAAATGCCTATGGCTACACCTTC. Protein sequence: CASSVGRGNAYGYTF.

V usage is TRBV27 and J usage is TRBJ2-7, with a tentative D call TRBD2 (5 bases). Germline V CDR1 and CDR2: MNHEY, SMNVEV (reference sequence). The V end lost 3 bases, the J end lost 4 bases, and 16 bases lay between the germline ends. The CDR3 extends over 15 amino acids. CDR3 in DNA: TGTGCCAGCAGTTTCCTTTGGGGAGCCGTTTACGAGCAGTACTTC. It translates to CASSFLWGAVYEQYF.

The table lists this clone with a few counts. The chain uses TRBV7-9 and TRBJ1-1; the D is unclear. The CDR3 extends over 14 amino acids. V gave up 2 bases and J gave up 0 bases, with 7 bases separating them. Per the germline V gene, CDR1 is SEHNR and CDR2 is FQNEAQ (reference sequence). CDR3 nucleotide sequence: TGTGCCAGCAGCTTAAACGGGATGAACACTGAAGCTTTCTTT. This sequence encodes CASSLNGMNTEAFF.

V is TRBV5-4 and J is TRBJ2-1; D is unclear. Germline V gene lookup returns CDR1 SGHNT and CDR2 YYREEE (reference sequence). Trimming stripped 0 bases from V and 9 bases from J, with 10 bases between. The CDR3 runs to 13 residues. CDR3 in DNA: TGTGCCAGCAGCTTGGCTCGGGTGGGTGAGCAGTTCTTC. This gives the protein CASSLARVGEQFF.

The V gene is TRBV6-1, the J gene TRBJ2-4; perhaps TRBD1 as D (6 bases). Germline V lookup: CDR1 MNHNS, CDR2 SASEGT. The CDR3 runs 14 residues. Trimming left V 7 bases short and J 6 bases short, with 16 bases between. CDR3 DNA: TGTGCCAGCATTAACAGGGATCTGGGAAACATTCAGTACTTC. Translating it yields CASINRDLGNIQYF.

This clone was detected only a few times. The J gene is TRBJ1-3, the V gene TRBV6-5; TRBD1 agrees at 9 bases. This CDR3 has 14 amino acids. The ends lost 6 bases at V and 8 bases at J; junction bases unmatched: 8. Looked up from germline, CDR1 is MNHEY and CDR2 is SVGAGI. CDR3 sequence reads: CASSQDRGKDTIYF. The CDR3 DNA reads as TGTGCCAGCAGCCAGGACAGGGGCAAGGACACCATATATTTT.

CDR3 nucleotide sequence: TGTGCCAGCAGTTACCGACTAGCGGGAGTTAATGAGCAGTTCTTC. It is translated as CASSYRLAGVNEQFF. J is TRBJ2-1 and V is TRBV6-5; 12 bases are shared with TRBD2. V lost 2 bases and J lost 7; bases outside the gene matches: 3. Germline V gene lookup returns CDR1 MNHEY and CDR2 SVGAGI. This CDR3 has 15 amino acids.

The chain links TRBV5-6 to TRBJ1-5, with 9 bases identical to TRBD1. CDR3 length: 15 amino acids. Looked up from germline, CDR1 is SGHDT and CDR2 is YYEEEE. J lost 7 bases, V lost 4 bases, and 9 bases had no gene match. CDR3 sequence reads: CASSQGQGFRQPQHF. The CDR3 DNA follows: TGTGCCAGCAGCCAGGGACAGGGATTCCGCCAGCCCCAGCATTTT.

V usage is TRBV10-3 and J usage is TRBJ2-7, with 10 positions matching TRBD2. With 3 bases clipped from V and 0 bases from J, the junction kept 2 bases outside the gene matches. Germline CDR1 and CDR2: ENHRY and SYGVKD. The CDR3 totals 15 residues. The CDR3, as DNA: TGTGCCATCAGTGAACTAGCGGGGAGCTCCTACGAGCAGTACTTC. It translates to CAISELAGSSYEQYF.

The chain has TRBV5-4 and TRBJ2-3; D may be TRBD2 (5 bases). Germline CDR1 and CDR2: SGHNT and YYREEE (reference sequence). V was shortened by 3 bases and J by 5 bases, with 10 bases between the two germline ends. The CDR3 consists of 13 residues. CDR3 DNA sequence: TGTGCCAGCAGCTACCCCGGGATAGATACGCAGTATTTT. This sequence encodes CASSYPGIDTQYF. The full variable domain, completed using reference TRBV5-4 and TRBJ2-3, is ETGVTQSPTHLIKTRGQQVTLRCSSQSGHNTVSWYQQALGQGPQFIFQYYREEENGRGNFPPRFSGLQFPNYSSELNVNALELDDSALYLCASSYPGIDTQYFGPGTRLTVL.

This clone was seen a handful of times. The chain uses TRBV18 and TRBJ2-7, with 9 bases that match TRBD1. The germline V gene has CDR1 KGHSH and CDR2 LQKENI. V lost 3 bases, J lost 0 bases, and 12 bases stayed unmatched. The CDR3 consists of 18 residues. CDR3 loop: CASSPGQGYLVSSYEQYF. The DNA for the CDR3 is TGTGCCAGCTCACCGGGACAGGGATATCTAGTAAGCTCCTACGAGCAGTACTTC.

The chain couples TRBV5-1 to TRBJ2-3, with 10 bases matching TRBD2. This CDR3 is built from 15 residues. J lost 6 bases, V lost 7 bases, and 11 bases had no gene match. Per the germline V gene, CDR1 is SGHRS and CDR2 is YFSETQ. The CDR3 DNA reads TGCGCCAGCTTTATGACTAGCGGGCCCGGCGATACGCAGTATTTT. Translated, it gives CASFMTSGPGDTQYF.

This clone was recorded only once. J is TRBJ1-3 and V is TRBV5-1, with 7 bases fitting TRBD1. Per germline, CDR1 SGHRS and CDR2 YFSETQ. The CDR3 contains 16 residues. The V gene end was trimmed by 4 bases and the J gene end by 3 bases; junction bases not matched to a gene: 10. CDR3 bases: TGCGCCAGCAGCCCGGCACCCGACAGGGATGGAAACACCATATATTTT. It translates to CASSPAPDRDGNTIYF.